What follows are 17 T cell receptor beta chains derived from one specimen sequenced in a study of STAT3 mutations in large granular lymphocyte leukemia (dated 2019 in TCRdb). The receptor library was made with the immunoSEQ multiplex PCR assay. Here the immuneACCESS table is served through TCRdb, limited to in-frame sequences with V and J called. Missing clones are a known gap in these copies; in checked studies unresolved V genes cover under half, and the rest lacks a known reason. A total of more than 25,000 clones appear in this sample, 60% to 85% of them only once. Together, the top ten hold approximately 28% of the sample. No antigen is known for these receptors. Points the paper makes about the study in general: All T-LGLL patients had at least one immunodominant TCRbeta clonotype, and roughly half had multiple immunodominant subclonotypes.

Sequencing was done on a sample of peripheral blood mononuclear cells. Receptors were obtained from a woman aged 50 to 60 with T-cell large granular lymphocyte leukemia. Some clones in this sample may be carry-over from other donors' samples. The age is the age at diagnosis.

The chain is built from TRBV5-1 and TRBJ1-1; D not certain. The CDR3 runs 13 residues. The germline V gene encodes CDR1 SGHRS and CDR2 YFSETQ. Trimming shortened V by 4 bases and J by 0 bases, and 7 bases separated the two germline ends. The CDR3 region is CASSVNLNTEAFF. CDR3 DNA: TGCGCCAGCAGCGTAAACCTGAACACTGAAGCTTTCTTT.

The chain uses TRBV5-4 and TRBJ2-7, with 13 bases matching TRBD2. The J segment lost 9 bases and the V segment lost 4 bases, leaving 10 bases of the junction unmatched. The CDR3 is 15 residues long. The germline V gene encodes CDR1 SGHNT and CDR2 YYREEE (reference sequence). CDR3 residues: CASSPGLAGTTRQYF. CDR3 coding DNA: TGTGCCAGCAGCCCGGGACTAGCGGGAACTACGAGGCAGTACTTC.

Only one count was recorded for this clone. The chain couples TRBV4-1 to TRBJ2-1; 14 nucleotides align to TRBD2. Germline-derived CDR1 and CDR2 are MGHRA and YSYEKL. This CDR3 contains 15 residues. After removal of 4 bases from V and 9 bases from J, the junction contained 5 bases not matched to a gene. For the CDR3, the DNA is TGCGCCAGCAGCCTCGGGACTAGCGGGAGAAGTGAGCAGTTCTTC. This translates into CASSLGTSGRSEQFF.

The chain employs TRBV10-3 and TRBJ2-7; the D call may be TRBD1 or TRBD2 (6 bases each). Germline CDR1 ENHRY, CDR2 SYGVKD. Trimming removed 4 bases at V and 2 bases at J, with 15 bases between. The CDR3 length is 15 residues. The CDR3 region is CAISASGGGPYEQYF. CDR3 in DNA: TGTGCCATCAGTGCCAGCGGAGGGGGGCCCTACGAGCAGTACTTC.

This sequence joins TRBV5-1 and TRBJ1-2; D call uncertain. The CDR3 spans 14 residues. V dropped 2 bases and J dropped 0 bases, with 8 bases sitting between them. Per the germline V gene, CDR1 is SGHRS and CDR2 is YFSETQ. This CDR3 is CASSLQPTNYGYTF. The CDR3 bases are TGCGCCAGCAGCTTACAGCCCACTAACTATGGCTACACCTTC. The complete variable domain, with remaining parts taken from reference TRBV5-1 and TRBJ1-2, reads KAGVTQTPRYLIKTRGQQVTLSCSPISGHRSVSWYQQTPGQGLQFLFEYFSETQRNKGNFPGRFSGRQFSNSRSEMNVSTLELGDSALYLCASSLQPTNYGYTFGSGTRLTVV.

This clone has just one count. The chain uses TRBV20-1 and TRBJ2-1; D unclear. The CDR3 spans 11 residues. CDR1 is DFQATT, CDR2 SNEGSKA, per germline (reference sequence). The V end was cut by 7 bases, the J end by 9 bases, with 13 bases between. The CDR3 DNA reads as TGCAGTGGGAGCGAACAGCTTGAGCAGTTCTTC. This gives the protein CSGSEQLEQFF.

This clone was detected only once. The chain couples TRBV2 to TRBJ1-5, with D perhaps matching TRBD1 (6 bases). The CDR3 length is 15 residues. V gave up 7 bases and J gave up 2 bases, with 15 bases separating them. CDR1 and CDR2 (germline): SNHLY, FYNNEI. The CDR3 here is CASNRGGIGNQPQHF. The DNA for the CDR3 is TGTGCCAGCAACCGAGGGGGGATAGGCAATCAGCCCCAGCATTTT.

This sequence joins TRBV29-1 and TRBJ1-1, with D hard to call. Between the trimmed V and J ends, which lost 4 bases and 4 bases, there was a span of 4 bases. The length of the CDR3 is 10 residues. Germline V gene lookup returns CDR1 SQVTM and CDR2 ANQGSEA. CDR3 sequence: CSVGFTEAFF. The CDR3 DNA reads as TGCAGCGTTGGTTTCACTGAAGCTTTCTTT.

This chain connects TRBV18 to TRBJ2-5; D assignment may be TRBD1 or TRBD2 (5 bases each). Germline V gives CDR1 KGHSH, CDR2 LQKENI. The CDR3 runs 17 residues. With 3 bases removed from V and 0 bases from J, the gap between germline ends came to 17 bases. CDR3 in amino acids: CASSPLDITGYQETQYF. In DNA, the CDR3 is TGTGCCAGCTCACCTCTGGACATTACGGGGTACCAAGAGACCCAGTACTTC.

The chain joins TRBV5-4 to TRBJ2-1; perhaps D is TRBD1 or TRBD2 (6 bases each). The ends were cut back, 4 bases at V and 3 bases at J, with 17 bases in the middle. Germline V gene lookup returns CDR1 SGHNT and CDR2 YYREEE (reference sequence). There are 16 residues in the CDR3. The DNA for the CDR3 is TGTGCCAGCAGCCCCGGGGGCAGGGCCGGCTACAATGAGCAGTTCTTC. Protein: CASSPGGRAGYNEQFF.

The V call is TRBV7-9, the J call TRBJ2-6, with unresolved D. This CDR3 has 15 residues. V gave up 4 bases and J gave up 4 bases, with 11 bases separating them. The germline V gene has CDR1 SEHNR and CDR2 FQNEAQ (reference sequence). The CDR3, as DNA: TGTGCCAGCAGCTACACCTATCGGGGGGCCAACGTCCTGACTTTC. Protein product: CASSYTYRGANVLTF.

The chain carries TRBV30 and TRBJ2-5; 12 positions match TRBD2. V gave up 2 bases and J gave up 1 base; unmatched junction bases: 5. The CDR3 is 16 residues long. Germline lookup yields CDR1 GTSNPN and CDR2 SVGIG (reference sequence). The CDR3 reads CAWSSRLAGAQETQYF. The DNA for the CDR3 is TGTGCCTGGAGTTCCAGACTAGCGGGAGCCCAAGAGACCCAGTACTTC.

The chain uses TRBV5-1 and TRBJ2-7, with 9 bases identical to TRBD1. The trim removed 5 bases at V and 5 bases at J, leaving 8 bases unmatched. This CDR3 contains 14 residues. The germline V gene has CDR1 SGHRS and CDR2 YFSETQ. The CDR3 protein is CASRYGTGSHEQYF. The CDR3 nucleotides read TGCGCCAGCAGATACGGGACAGGGAGCCACGAGCAGTACTTC.

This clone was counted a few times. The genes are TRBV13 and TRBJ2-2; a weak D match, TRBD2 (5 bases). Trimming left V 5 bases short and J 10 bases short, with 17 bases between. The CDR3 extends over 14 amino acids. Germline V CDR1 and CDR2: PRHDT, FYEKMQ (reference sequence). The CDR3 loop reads CASSPTGSPEELFF. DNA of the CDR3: TGTGCCAGCAGCCCTACGGGAAGCCCGGAGGAGCTGTTTTTT.

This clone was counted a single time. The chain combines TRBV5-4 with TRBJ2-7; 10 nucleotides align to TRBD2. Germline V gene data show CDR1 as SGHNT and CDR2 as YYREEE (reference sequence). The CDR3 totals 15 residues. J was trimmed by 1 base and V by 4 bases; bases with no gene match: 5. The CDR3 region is CASSPTSGASYEQYF. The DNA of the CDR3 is TGTGCCAGCAGCCCTACTAGCGGGGCATCCTACGAGCAGTACTTC.

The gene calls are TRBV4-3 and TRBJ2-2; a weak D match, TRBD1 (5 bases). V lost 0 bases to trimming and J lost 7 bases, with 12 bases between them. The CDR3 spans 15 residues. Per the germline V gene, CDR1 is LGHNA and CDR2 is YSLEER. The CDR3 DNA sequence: TGCGCCAGCAGCCAAGATACGGGTAGGGGCGGGGAGCTGTTTTTT. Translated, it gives CASSQDTGRGGELFF.

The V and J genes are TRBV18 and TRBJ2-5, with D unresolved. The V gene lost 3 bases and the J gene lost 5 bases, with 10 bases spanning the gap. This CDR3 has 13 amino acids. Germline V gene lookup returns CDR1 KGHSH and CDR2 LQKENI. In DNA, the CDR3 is TGTGCCAGCTCACCTCCCAGTTTGGAGACCCAGTACTTC. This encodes CASSPPSLETQYF.